This T cell receptor (beta chain) is drawn from a study of Ad26.COV2.S vaccination and SARS-CoV-2 variants. The method was immunoSEQ multiplex PCR; TCRdb's version includes in-frame clones alone and lacks a portion of them. The top ten clones hold about 5.9% of a sample with 150,000 to 200,000 clones, around nine tenths of them seen once. With respect to this clone: The antigen is not known.

The CDR3 is 12 amino acids. V trimming: 4 bases; J trimming: 9 bases; junction bases outside the gene matches: 2. Germline lookup yields CDR1 SGHAT and CDR2 FQNNGV. Overall study findings and caveats: Total T cell responses, in the TCR breadth and depth analyses, may have been underestimated. While placebo recipients had lower spike-specific TCR breadth, vaccine recipients had more. Reported findings describe substantial breadth in spike-specific CD8+ and CD4+ T cell responses following vaccination.

This sequence joins TRBV11-2 and TRBJ2-1, with 8 positions matching TRBD1. The input for sequencing was peripheral blood, taken after recovery from COVID-19. The clonotype originates from a human donor who had recovered from COVID-19. CDR3 sequence reads: CASSYDRGEQFF. As DNA, the CDR3 is TGTGCCAGCAGCTATGACAGGGGTGAGCAGTTCTTC.